These 5 T cell receptor beta chains share one sample of origin, sequenced in a study of blood T cell repertoires in COVID-19. Generated by immunoSEQ multiplex PCR, the TCRdb table keeps only in-frame clones and is missing some. The data contain about 120,000 clones, about 79% of them seen just once; the ten biggest clones take up 3% to 4.5%. Input material: peripheral blood. The receptors come from a woman at least 80 years old with acute or convalescent COVID-19.

This chain uses TRBV7-2 with TRBJ1-3; D unclear. Trimming took 3 bases from V and 0 from J, leaving 12 bases between them. CDR3 size: 16 residues. CDR1 is SGHTA, CDR2 FQGNSA, per germline. The CDR3 nucleotides are TGTGCCAGCAGCTTGGTAGAGGGATCCTCTGGAAACACCATATATTTT. Its protein is CASSLVEGSSGNTIYF.

The chain links TRBV5-1 to TRBJ2-1; 12 bases map to TRBD2. V lost 0 bases, J lost 6 bases, and 7 bases stayed unmatched. From germline, CDR1 is SGHRS and CDR2 YFSETQ. The CDR3 is 17 residues long. This CDR3 is CASSLDPPGLAGNEQFF. Here the CDR3 DNA reads TGCGCCAGCAGCTTGGATCCTCCGGGACTAGCGGGCAATGAGCAGTTCTTC. The entire variable domain, with the rest obtained from reference TRBV5-1 and TRBJ2-1, is as follows: KAGVTQTPRYLIKTRGQQVTLSCSPISGHRSVSWYQQTPGQGLQFLFEYFSETQRNKGNFPGRFSGRQFSNSRSEMNVSTLELGDSALYLCASSLDPPGLAGNEQFFGPGTRLTVL.

The genes are TRBV28 and TRBJ1-5; a weak D match, TRBD1 (5 bases). Deletions cut 8 bases from V and 5 bases from J, with 19 bases between. The CDR3 loop spans 15 amino acids. Germline CDR1 and CDR2: MDHEN and SYDVKM. The CDR3 DNA sequence: TGTGCCAGCGTCGGGGAGCAGAGGGACTATCAGCCCCAGCATTTT. Translation: CASVGEQRDYQPQHF.

The chain links TRBV30 to TRBJ1-1; perhaps TRBD1 as D (5 bases). This CDR3 has 14 residues. The germline CDR1 and CDR2 sequences are GTSNPN and SVGIG (reference sequence). V dropped 2 bases and J dropped 4 bases, with 14 bases sitting between them. CDR3 DNA: TGTGCCTGGAGTTCCCTTGCCAGGGCCACTGAAGCTTTCTTT. As protein: CAWSSLARATEAFF.

The gene calls are TRBV19 and TRBJ2-1; TRBD2 agrees at 7 bases. Germline V gene sequence: CDR1 LNHDA, CDR2 SQIVND (reference sequence). The trim removed 4 bases at V and 8 bases at J, leaving 11 bases unmatched. There are 15 residues in the CDR3. Here the CDR3 DNA reads TGTGCCAGTAGTAGGGGGGGAGGCGGGAACTATGAGCAGTTCTTC. Amino acid sequence: CASSRGGGGNYEQFF.